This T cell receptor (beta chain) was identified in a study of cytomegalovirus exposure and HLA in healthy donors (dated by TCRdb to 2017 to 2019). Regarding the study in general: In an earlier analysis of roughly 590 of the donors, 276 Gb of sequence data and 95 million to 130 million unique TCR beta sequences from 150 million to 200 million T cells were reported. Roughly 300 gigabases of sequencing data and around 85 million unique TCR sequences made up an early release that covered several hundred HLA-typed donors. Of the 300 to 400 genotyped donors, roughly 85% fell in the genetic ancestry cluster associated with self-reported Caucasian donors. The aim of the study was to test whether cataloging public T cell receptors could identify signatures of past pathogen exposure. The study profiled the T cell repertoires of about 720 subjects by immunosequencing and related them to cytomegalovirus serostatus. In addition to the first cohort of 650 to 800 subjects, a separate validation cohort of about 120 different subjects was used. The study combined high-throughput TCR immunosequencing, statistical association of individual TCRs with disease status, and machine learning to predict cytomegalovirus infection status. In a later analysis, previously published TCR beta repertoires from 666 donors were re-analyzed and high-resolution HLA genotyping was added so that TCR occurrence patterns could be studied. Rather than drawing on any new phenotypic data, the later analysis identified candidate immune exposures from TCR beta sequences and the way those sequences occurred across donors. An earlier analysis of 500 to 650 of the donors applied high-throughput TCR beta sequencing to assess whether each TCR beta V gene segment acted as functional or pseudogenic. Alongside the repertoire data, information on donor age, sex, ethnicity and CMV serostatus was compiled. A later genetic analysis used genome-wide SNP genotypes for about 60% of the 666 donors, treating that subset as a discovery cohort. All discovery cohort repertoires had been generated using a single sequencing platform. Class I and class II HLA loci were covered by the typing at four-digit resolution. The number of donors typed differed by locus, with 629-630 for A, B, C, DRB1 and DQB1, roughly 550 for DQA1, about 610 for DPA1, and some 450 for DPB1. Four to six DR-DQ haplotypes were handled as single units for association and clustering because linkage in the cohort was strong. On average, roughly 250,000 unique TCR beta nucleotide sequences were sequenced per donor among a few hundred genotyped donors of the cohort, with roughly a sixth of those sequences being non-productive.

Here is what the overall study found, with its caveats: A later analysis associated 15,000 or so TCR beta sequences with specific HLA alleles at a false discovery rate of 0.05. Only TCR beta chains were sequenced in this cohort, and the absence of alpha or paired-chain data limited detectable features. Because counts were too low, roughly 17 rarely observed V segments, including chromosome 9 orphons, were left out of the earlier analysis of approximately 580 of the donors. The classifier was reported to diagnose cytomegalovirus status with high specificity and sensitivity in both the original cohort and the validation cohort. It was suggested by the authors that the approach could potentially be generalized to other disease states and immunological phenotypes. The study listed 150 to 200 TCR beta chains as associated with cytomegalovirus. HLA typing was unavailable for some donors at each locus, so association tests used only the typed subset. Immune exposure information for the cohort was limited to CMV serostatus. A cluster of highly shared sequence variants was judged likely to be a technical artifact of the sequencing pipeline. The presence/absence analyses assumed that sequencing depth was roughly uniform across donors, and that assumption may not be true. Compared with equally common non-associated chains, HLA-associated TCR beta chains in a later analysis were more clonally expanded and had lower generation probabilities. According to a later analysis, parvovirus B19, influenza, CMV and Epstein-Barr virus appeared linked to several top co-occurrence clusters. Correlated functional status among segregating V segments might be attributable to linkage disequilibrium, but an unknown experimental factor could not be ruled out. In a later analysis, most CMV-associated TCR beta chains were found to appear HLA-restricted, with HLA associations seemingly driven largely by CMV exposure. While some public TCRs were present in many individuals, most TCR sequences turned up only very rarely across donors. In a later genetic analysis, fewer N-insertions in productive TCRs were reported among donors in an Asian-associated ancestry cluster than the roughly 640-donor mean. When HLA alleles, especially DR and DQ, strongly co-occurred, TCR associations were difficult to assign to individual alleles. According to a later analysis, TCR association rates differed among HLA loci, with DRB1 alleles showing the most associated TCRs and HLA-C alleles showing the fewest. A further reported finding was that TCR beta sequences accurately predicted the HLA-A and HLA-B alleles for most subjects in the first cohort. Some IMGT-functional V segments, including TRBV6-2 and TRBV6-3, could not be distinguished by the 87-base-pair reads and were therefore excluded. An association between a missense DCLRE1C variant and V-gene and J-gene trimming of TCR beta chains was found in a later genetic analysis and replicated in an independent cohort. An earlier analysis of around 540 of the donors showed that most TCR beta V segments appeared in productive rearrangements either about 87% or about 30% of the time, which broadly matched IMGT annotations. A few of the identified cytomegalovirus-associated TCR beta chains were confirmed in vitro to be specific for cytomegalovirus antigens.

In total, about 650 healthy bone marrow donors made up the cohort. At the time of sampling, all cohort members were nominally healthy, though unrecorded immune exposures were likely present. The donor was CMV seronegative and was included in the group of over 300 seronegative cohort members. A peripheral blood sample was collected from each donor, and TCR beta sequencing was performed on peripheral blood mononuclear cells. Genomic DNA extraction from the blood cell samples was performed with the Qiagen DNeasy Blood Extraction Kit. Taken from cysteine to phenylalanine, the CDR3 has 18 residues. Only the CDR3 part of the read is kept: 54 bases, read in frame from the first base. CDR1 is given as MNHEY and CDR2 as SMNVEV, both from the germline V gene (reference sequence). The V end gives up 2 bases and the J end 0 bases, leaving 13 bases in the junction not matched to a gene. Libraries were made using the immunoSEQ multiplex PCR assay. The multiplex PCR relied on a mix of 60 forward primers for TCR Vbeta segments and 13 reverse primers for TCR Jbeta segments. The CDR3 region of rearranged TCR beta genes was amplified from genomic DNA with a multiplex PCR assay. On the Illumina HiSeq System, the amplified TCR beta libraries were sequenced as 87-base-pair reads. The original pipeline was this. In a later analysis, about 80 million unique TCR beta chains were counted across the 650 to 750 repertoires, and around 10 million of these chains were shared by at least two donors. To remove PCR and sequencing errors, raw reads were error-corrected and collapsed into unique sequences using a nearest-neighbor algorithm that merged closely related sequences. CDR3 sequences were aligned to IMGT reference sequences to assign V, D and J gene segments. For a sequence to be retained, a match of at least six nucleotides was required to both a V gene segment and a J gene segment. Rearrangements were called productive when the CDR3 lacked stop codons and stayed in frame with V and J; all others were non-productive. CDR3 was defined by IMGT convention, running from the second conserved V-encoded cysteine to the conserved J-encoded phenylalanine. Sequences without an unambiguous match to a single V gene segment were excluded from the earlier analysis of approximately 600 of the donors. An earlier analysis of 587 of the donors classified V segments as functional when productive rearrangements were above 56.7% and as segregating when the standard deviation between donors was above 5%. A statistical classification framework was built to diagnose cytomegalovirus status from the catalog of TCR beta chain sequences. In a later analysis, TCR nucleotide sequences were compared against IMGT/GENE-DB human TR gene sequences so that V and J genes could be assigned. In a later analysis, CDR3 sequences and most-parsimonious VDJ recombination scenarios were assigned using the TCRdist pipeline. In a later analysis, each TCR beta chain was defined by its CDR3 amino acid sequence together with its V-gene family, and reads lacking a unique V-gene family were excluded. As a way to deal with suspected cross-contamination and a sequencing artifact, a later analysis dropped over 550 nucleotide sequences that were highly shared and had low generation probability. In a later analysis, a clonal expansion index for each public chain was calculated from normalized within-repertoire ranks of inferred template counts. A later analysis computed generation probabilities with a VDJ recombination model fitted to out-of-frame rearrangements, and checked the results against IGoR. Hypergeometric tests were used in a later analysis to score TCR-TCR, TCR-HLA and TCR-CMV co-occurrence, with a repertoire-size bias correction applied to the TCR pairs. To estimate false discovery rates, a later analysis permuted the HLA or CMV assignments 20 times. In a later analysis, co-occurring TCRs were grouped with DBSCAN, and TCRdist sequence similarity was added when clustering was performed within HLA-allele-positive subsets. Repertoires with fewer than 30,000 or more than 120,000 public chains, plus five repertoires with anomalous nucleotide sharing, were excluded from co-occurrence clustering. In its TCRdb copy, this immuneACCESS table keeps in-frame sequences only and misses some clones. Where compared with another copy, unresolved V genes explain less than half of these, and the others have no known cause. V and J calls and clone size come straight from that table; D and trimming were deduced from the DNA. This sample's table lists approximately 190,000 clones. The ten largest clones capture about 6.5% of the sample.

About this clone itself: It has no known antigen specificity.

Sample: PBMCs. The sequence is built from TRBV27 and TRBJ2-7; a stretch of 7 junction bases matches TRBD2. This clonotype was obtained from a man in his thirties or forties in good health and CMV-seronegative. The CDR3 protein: CASSLNPTSVTSSYEQYF. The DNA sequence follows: TGTGCCAGCAGTTTAAACCCAACTAGCGTTACAAGCTCCTACGAGCAGTACTTC.